Below, 6 T cell receptor beta chains from the same sample are listed, as sequenced in a study of control samples from healthy donors and cancer patients. Clones were read by immunoSEQ multiplex PCR, and TCRdb kept only the in-frame ones, dropping some. In all, the sample yields under 200,000 clones. What was sequenced was blood. These receptors all come from a woman aged 30 to 39 in good health.

V gene TRBV6-2 or TRBV6-3 combines with J gene TRBJ2-5, with D unresolved. Trimming took off 2 bases at V and 2 bases at J, with 0 bases between the two ends. The germline V gene encodes CDR1 MNHEY and CDR2 SVGEGT. This CDR3 is built from 11 residues. The chain's CDR3 is CASSYQETQYF. In nucleotides, the CDR3 is TGTGCCAGCAGTTACCAAGAGACCCAGTACTTC.

The CDR3 DNA is TGTGCCAGCAGCTTAGCTAGCGGGGAGACCCAGTACTTC. Amino acids: CASSLASGETQYF. This rearrangement joins TRBV7-3 to TRBJ2-5; 8 nucleotides match TRBD2. Per the germline V gene, CDR1 is SGHTA and CDR2 is FQGTGA. The CDR3 totals 13 residues. V was pared by 2 bases and J by 5 bases, with 1 base of the junction left unmatched.

CDR3 residues: CAISESIGGASTEAFF. DNA of the CDR3: TGTGCCATCAGTGAGTCTATAGGGGGCGCTTCCACTGAAGCTTTCTTT. The genes are TRBV10-3 and TRBJ1-1; 7 bases match TRBD1. The CDR3 totals 16 residues. Trimming removed 0 bases from V and 4 bases from J; junction bases left unmatched: 8. Germline CDR1 is ENHRY and CDR2 is SYGVKD.

This sequence joins TRBV7-2 and TRBJ2-5; 12 nucleotides align to TRBD2. The germline CDR1 and CDR2 sequences are SGHTA and FQGNSA. Losses at the gene ends were 3 bases for V and 2 bases for J; bases not matched to a gene: 10. This CDR3 is 18 amino acids long. DNA for the CDR3: TGTGCCAGCAGCTTTTGGGAGGGGGGACTAGCGGGTCAAGAGACCCAGTACTTC. Its protein is CASSFWEGGLAGQETQYF.

The chain has TRBV28 and TRBJ1-4; TRBD1 matches at 9 bases. CDR3 length: 16 residues. V shed 4 bases and J 6 bases; nucleotides not matched to a gene: 9. Looked up from germline, CDR1 is MDHEN and CDR2 is SYDVKM. The CDR3 is CASSSRPGQGHEKLFF. CDR3 DNA: TGTGCCAGCAGTTCCAGACCGGGACAGGGCCATGAAAAACTGTTTTTT.

This chain uses TRBV19 with TRBJ1-2; D uncertain. The CDR3 runs to 12 residues. Germline CDR1 reads LNHDA; CDR2 reads SQIVND (reference sequence). Trimming cost V 5 bases and J 2 bases, with 6 bases left between them. The CDR3 sequence: CASSAQNYGYTF. The CDR3 DNA follows: TGTGCCAGTAGTGCCCAAAACTATGGCTACACCTTC.